This is a list of T cell receptor beta chains from one sample in a study of blood T cell repertoires in COVID-19. Clones were read by immunoSEQ multiplex PCR, and TCRdb kept only the in-frame ones, dropping some. This sample has 100,000 to 150,000 clones, with around four fifths found just once. Source material: peripheral blood. These receptors were obtained from a human donor in a cohort sampled during active COVID-19. The CDR3 runs from the conserved cysteine through the conserved F or W. The order of the fields is D gene, V gene, clone size, J gene, CDR3 DNA, CDR3 protein. D genes are given only for firm matches. Some rows mark clone size as missing; the rest say once, few, many or name a class of expanded clone.

>NA|TRBV2|NA|TRBJ1-6
TGTGCCAGCATTGCAGACAGCTCCTATAATTCACCCCTCCACTTT
CASIADSSYNSPLHF
>NA|TRBV5-8|NA|TRBJ1-5
TGTGCCAGCAGCTTGGCAGGGGATAGCAATCAGCCCCAGCATTTT
CASSLAGDSNQPQHF
>NA|TRBV6-1|NA|TRBJ2-5
TGTGCCAGCAGTGAAATGGCAGGGGAAGAGACCCAGTACTTC
CASSEMAGEETQYF
>NA|TRBV24-1|once|TRBJ2-3
TGTGCCACCAGTGATTTAATGGGGGGGCCGGCAGATACGCAGTATTTT
CATSDLMGGPADTQYF
>NA|TRBV19|NA|TRBJ2-3
TGTGCCAGTAGCTCCAGCGGGTACATCACAGATACGCAGTATTTT
CASSSSGYITDTQYF
>NA|TRBV11-3|NA|TRBJ1-1
TGTGCCAGCAGCTTCCAGGGTGACACTGAAGCTTTCTTT
CASSFQGDTEAFF
>TRBD1|TRBV11-2|NA|TRBJ2-5
TGTGCCAGCAGCTCAGGACAGGGGAAGTGGGAGACCCAGTACTTC
CASSSGQGKWETQYF
>TRBD1|TRBV2|NA|TRBJ2-7
TGTGCCAGCAGTGAAATTAGGACAGGGGGCTACTCCTACGAGCAGTACTTC
CASSEIRTGGYSYEQYF
>NA|TRBV18|NA|TRBJ1-6
TGTGCCAGCTCACCCGGACAGAGCTCCTATAATTCACCCCTCCACTTT
CASSPGQSSYNSPLHF
>NA|TRBV10-3|NA|TRBJ2-5
TGTGCCATCAGTTCCGGACTAAACCAAGAGACCCAGTACTTC
CAISSGLNQETQYF
>TRBD1|TRBV19|few|TRBJ1-1
TGTGCCAGTAGTGGGACAGGGCCAGCCCTTTTGGGCACTGAAGCTTTCTTT
CASSGTGPALLGTEAFF
>TRBD1|TRBV2|NA|TRBJ1-2
TGTGCCAGCAGTATAGGACAGGGGGTAAACTATGGCTACACCTTC
CASSIGQGVNYGYTF
>NA|TRBV29-1|NA|TRBJ1-2
TGCAGCGTTGAAACAGCAGCTAACTATGGCTACACCTTC
CSVETAANYGYTF
>TRBD1|TRBV7-9|NA|TRBJ1-3
TGTGCCAGCAGCGACAGGGTTTATGGAAACACCATATATTTT
CASSDRVYGNTIYF
>NA|TRBV6-6|NA|TRBJ2-5
TGTGCCAGCAGTCCACCACTAGCTTTGGGACAAGAGACCCAGTACTTC
CASSPPLALGQETQYF
>TRBD1|TRBV19|few|TRBJ2-3
TGTGCCAGTACCAGGGGGACAGGTTCCACAGATACGCAGTATTTT
CASTRGTGSTDTQYF
>TRBD1|TRBV25-1|NA|TRBJ1-5
TGTGCCAGTACGGGACAGGGCAATCAGCCCCAGCATTTT
CASTGQGNQPQHF
>TRBD2|TRBV5-1|NA|TRBJ2-3
TGCGCCAGCAGCGAGGCCAGCGGGGCCCCTAGCACAGATACGCAGTATTTT
CASSEASGAPSTDTQYF
>TRBD2|TRBV10-3|NA|TRBJ2-1
TGTGCCATCAGTGCGGGACTAGCTTGGGTTGGGCAGTTCTTC
CAISAGLAWVGQFF
>NA|TRBV5-6|NA|TRBJ2-7
TGTGCCAGCAGCTTGGGGGCAGGCGACTACGAGCAGTACTTC
CASSLGAGDYEQYF
>NA|TRBV9|few|TRBJ2-2
TGTGCCAGCAGTCCAATGGAGGTCGGGGAGCTGTTTTTT
CASSPMEVGELFF
>TRBD1|TRBV6-6|NA|TRBJ2-1
TGTGCCAGCACGACGGGACAGGGAGGCCATGAGCAGTTCTTC
CASTTGQGGHEQFF
>NA|TRBV28|NA|TRBJ2-7
TGTGCCAGCAGGGACAACTACGAGCAGTACTTC
CASRDNYEQYF
>NA|TRBV5-1|NA|TRBJ1-3
TGCGCCAGCAGCTTGAATGTCCCAGGGGCTGGAAACACCATATATTTT
CASSLNVPGAGNTIYF
>TRBD2|TRBV11-2|NA|TRBJ2-2
TGTGCCAGCAGCCTCCGTTCGGCGGGGGGACTGTACACCGGGGAGCTGTTTTTT
CASSLRSAGGLYTGELFF
>NA|TRBV6-5|few|TRBJ2-3
TGTGCCAGCAGGACACGTAGCACAGATACGCAGTATTTT
CASRTRSTDTQYF
>TRBD1|TRBV11-2|NA|TRBJ2-2
TGTGCCAGCAGAGATCGACAGGGGGCGACCGGGGAGCTGTTTTTT
CASRDRQGATGELFF
>TRBD1|TRBV5-5|NA|TRBJ2-7
TGTGCCAGCAGCTGGGCGACAGGGGGAAACTCCTACGAGCAGTACTTC
CASSWATGGNSYEQYF
>NA|TRBV7-2|NA|TRBJ1-6
TGTGCCAGCAGCTCCAGGGTCGGCTCCTATAATTCACCCCTCCACTTT
CASSSRVGSYNSPLHF
>NA|TRBV27|few|TRBJ1-1
TGTGCCAGCAGTCTGGGGAGATTGAACACTGAAGCTTTCTTT
CASSLGRLNTEAFF
>TRBD1|TRBV27|NA|TRBJ1-1
TGTGCCAGCGGGCGACAGGGGAACACTGAAGCTTTCTTT
CASGRQGNTEAFF
>NA|TRBV19|NA|TRBJ2-7
TGTGCCAGTAGCCCCACAGGGAGCTACGAGCAGTACTTC
CASSPTGSYEQYF
>NA|TRBV10-3|few|TRBJ1-4
TGTGCCATCAGTCCCCGGGACAACCGTGGGGAAAAACTGTTTTTT
CAISPRDNRGEKLFF
>NA|TRBV19|NA|TRBJ1-5
TGTGCCAGTAGAACCACAGGGAGTAGCAATCAGCCCCAGCATTTT
CASRTTGSSNQPQHF
>NA|TRBV11-2|NA|TRBJ2-7
TGTGCCAGCAGCCGAAGCACAGAGAAGACCTACGAGCAGTACTTC
CASSRSTEKTYEQYF
>NA|TRBV19|once|TRBJ1-2
TGTGCCAGTAGTAAGGGGGGGCGCGGCTATGGCTACACCTTC
CASSKGGRGYGYTF
>NA|TRBV10-3|NA|TRBJ1-5
TGTGCCCCGGTTGGGGCAGGGGGCAATCAGCCCCAGCATTTT
CAPVGAGGNQPQHF
>NA|TRBV6-1|NA|TRBJ1-2
TGTGCCAGCAGTGAAGCTTGGGCGACAGGTGGCTACACCTTC
CASSEAWATGGYTF
>NA|TRBV9|NA|TRBJ1-1
TGTGCCAGCAGCGTAGGCCCGGGGAACACTGAAGCTTTCTTT
CASSVGPGNTEAFF
>NA|TRBV4-3|once|TRBJ1-3
TGCGCCAGCAGCCAGGCCTCGGGTGTGGGTGGAAACACCATATATTTT
CASSQASGVGGNTIYF
>TRBD1|TRBV18|NA|TRBJ2-7
TGTGCCAGCTCATCGACAGGGGACCCCTCCAGCGAGCAGTACTTC
CASSSTGDPSSEQYF
>NA|TRBV19|NA|TRBJ1-2
TGTGCCAGTAGCGTGGACAGTAACTATGGCTACACCTTC
CASSVDSNYGYTF
>TRBD2|TRBV6-6|NA|TRBJ2-2
TGTGCCAGCAGGGGGAGGGCAACGAACACCGGGGAGCTGTTTTTT
CASRGRATNTGELFF
>NA|TRBV10-3|NA|TRBJ1-2
TGTGCCATCAGTGAATTTAGAGGGATCAACTATGGCTACACCTTC
CAISEFRGINYGYTF
>NA|TRBV7-9|NA|TRBJ1-2
TGTGCCAGCAGCTTAGTGTATAACCCACTGGGCTACACCTTC
CASSLVYNPLGYTF